The clone carrying this T cell receptor beta chain was found many times. Antigen unknown. The data originate from a study of read filtering for tumor transcriptome and immune sequencing. Study in general: Revised staging placed roughly 8 patients in R-ISS I, some 17 in II, more than 5 in III. DNase treatment preceded whole-transcriptome library preparation.

Molecular barcoded adaptors covering alpha/delta and beta/gamma chains were used on about 390 ng RNA. TCRdb itself ran the reads through MiXCR, one entry per CDR3 protein. The table shows some 130,000 distinct CDR3 sequences, with approximately 12% occurring only once. The study's findings and limits: Without single-read clonotypes, shared clonotype proportions correlated more between IR-seq and RNA-seq. This fraction held mixed bone marrow immune cells after CD138-negative sorting.

Germline V gene data show CDR1 as MNHNY and CDR2 as SVGAGI (reference sequence). The V and J ends lost 2 bases and 2 bases, in that order; junction bases with no gene match: 0. The CDR3 spans 15 residues. The J gene is TRBJ2-5, the V gene TRBV6-6, with TRBD2 matching 12 bases. This TCR came from a donor at least 40 years old with multiple myeloma. The sample was a population of CD138-negative cells sorted from bone marrow. CDR3 DNA: TGTGCCAGCAGTTACCTAGCGGGGGGGCAAGAGACCCAGTACTTC. Its translation is CASSYLAGGQETQYF.